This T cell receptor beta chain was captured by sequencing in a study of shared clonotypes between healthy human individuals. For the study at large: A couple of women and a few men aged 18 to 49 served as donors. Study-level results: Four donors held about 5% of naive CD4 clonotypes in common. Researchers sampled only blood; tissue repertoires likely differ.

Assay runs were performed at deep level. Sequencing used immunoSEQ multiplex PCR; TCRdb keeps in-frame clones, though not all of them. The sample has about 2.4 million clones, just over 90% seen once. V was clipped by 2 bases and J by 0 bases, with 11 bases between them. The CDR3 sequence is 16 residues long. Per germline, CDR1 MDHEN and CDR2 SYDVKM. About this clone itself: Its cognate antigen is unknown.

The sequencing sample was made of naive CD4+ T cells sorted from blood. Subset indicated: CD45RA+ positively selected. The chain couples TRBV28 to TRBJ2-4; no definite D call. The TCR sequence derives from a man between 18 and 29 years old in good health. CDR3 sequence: CASSLGQLVAKNIQYF. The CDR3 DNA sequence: TGTGCCAGCAGTTTAGGGCAGCTTGTAGCCAAAAACATTCAGTACTTC.